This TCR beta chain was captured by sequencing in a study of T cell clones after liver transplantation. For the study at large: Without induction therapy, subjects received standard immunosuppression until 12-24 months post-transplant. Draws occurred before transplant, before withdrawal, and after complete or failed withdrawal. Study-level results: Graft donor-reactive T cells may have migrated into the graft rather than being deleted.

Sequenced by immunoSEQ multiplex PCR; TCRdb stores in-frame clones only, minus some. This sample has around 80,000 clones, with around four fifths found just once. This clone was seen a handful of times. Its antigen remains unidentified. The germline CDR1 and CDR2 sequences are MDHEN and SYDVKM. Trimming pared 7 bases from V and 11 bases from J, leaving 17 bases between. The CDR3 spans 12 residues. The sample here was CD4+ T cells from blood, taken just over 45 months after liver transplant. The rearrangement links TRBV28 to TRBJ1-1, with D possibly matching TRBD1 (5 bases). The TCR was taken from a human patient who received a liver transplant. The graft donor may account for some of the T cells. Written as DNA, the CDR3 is TGTGCCAGCACCCTACTGGAGGGACGGGCTTTCTTT. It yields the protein CASTLLEGRAFF.